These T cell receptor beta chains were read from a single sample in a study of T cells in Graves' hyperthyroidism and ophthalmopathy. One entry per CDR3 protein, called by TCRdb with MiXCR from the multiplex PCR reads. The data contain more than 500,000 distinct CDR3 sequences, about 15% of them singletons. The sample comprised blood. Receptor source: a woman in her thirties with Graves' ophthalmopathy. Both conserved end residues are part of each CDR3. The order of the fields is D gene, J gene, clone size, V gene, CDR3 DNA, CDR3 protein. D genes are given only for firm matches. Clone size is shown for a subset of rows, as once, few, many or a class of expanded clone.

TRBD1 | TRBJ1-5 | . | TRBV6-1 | TGTGCCAGCACCCTGGGACAGGGGATTCAGCCCCAGCATTTT | CASTLGQGIQPQHF
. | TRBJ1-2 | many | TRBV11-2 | TGTGCCAGCAGCCACGGACACGATGGCTACACCTTC | CASSHGHDGYTF
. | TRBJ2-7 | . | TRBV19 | TGTGCCAGTAGTATGGCCAGCAATAGTTACGAGCAGTACTTC | CASSMASNSYEQYF
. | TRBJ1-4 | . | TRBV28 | TGTGCCAGCAGCCATCGAGGCACTAATGAAAAACTGTTTTTT | CASSHRGTNEKLFF
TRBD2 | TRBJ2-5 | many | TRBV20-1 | TGCAGTGCTAGGGGGACTAGCGGGAGGGCCCTCGAGACCCAGTACTTC | CSARGTSGRALETQYF
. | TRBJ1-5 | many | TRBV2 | TGTGCCAGCAGTGGGTCGGAGGCGGGGCAGCCCCAGCATTTT | CASSGSEAGQPQHF
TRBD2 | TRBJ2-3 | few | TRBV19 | TGTGCCAGTGCTGGGACTAGCGGGAACACAGATACGCAGTATTTT | CASAGTSGNTDTQYF
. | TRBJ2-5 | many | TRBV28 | TGTGCCAGCAGTTTATACTTCCCGGGACTTAAAGAGACCCAGTACTTC | CASSLYFPGLKETQYF
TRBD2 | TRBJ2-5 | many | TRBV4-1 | TGCGCCAGCAGCCAAGATGACCCCCTAGCGGGAGGGCAAGAGACCCAGTACTTC | CASSQDDPLAGGQETQYF
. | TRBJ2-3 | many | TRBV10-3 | TGTGCCATCAGTGAGTCGGGGGTCGTTACGCAGTATTTT | CAISESGVVTQYF
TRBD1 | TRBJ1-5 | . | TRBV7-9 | TGTGCCAGCAGCCTAGGGACAGGGTCACGGGCGCGGCAGCCCCAGCATTTT | CASSLGTGSRARQPQHF
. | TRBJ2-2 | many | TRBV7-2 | TGTGCCAGCAGCTTACTAGTATTGAACACCGGGGAGCTGTTTTTT | CASSLLVLNTGELFF
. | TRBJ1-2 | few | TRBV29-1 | TGCAGCGTTGGAGAATTGGACAGCTTTTTCGGCTACACCTTC | CSVGELDSFFGYTF
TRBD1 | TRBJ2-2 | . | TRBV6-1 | TGTGCCAGCAGCCACGGGACAGTTAACACCGGGGAGCTGTTTTTT | CASSHGTVNTGELFF
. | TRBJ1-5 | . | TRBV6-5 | TGTGCCAGCAGTTCCGGGACCGAGAATCAGCCCCAGCATTTT | CASSSGTENQPQHF
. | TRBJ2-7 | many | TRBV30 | TGTGCCTGGCGCATACCCTACTACGAGCAGTACTTC | CAWRIPYYEQYF
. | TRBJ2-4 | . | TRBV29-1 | TGCAGCGTTGAGGGTCTAGCAACGGGGAACATTCAGTACTTC | CSVEGLATGNIQYF
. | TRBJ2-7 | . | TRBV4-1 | TGCGCCAGCAGCCAAGAATCTACTAGCTCCTCCTACGAGCAGTACTTC | CASSQESTSSSYEQYF
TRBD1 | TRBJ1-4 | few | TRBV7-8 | TGTGCCAGCAGCTCGGGACAGGCTGGAGAAAAACTGTTTTTT | CASSSGQAGEKLFF
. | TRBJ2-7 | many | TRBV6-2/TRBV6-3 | TGTGCCAGCAGTTTGACGGATTCCAGGGAGCAGTACTTC | CASSLTDSREQYF
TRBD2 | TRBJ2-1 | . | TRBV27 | TGTGCCAGCAGTCCGACGGGACTACACTACAATGAGCAGTTCTTC | CASSPTGLHYNEQFF